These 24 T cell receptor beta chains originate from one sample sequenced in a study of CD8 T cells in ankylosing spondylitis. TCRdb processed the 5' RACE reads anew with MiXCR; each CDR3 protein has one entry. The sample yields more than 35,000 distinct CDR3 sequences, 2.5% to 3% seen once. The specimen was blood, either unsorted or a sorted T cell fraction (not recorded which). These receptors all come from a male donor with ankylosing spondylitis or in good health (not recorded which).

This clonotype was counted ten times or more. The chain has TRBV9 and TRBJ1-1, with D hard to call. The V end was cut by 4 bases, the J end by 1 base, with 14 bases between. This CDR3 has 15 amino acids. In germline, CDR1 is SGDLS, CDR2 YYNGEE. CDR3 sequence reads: CASSPPPGPNTEAFF. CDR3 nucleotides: TGTGCCAGCAGCCCCCCACCCGGTCCGAACACTGAAGCTTTCTTT.

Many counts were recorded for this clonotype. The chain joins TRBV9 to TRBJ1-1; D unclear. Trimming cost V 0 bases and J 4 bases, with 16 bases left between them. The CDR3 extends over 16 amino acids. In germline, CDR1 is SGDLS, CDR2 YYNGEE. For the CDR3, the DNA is TGTGCCAGCAGCGTAGCGGCGGAAGCACTGGGCACTGAAGCTTTCTTT. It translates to CASSVAAEALGTEAFF.

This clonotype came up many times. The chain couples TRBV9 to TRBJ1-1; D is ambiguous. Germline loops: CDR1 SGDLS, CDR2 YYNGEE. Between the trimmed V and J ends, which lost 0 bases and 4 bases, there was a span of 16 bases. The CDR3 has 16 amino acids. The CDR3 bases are TGTGCCAGCAGCGTAGTCGGAGGAGGGTACGGCACTGAAGCTTTCTTT. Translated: CASSVVGGGYGTEAFF.

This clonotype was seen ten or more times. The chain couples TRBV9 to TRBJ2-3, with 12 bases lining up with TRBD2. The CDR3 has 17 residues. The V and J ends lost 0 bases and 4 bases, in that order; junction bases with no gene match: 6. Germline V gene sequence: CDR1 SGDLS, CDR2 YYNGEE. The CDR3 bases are TGTGCCAGCAGCGTAGAAGCTAGCGGGAGGGGCGCAGATACGCAGTATTTT. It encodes CASSVEASGRGADTQYF.

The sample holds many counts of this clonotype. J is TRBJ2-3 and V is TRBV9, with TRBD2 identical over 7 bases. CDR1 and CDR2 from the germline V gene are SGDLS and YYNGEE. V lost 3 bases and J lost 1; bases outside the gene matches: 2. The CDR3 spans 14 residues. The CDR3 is CASSEAGRTDTQYF. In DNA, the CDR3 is TGTGCCAGCAGCGAAGCGGGACGCACAGATACGCAGTATTTT. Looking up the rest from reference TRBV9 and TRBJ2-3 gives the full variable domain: DSGVTQTPKHLITATGQRVTLRCSPRSGDLSVYWYQQSLDQGLQFLIQYYNGEERAKGNILERFSAQQFPDLHSELNLSSLELGDSALYFCASSEAGRTDTQYFGPGTRLTVL.

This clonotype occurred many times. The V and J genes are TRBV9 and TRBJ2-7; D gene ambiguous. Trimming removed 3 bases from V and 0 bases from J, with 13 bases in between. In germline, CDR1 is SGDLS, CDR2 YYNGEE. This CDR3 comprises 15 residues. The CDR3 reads CASSGPDPSSYEQYF. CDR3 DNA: TGTGCCAGCAGCGGACCGGACCCTAGCTCCTACGAGCAGTACTTC.

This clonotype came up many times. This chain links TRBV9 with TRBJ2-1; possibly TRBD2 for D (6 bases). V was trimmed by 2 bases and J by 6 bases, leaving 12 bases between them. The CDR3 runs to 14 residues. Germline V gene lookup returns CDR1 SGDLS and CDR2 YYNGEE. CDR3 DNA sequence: TGTGCCAGCAGCGTCTTCCCAGCGGGCAATGAGCAGTTCTTC. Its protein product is CASSVFPAGNEQFF.

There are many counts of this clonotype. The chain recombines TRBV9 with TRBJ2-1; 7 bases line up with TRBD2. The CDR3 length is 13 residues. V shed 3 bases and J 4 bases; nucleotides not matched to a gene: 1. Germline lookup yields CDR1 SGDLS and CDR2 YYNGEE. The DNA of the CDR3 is TGTGCCAGCAGCGGAGCGGGATACAATGAGCAGTTCTTC. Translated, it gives CASSGAGYNEQFF. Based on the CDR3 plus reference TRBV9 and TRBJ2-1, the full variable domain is DSGVTQTPKHLITATGQRVTLRCSPRSGDLSVYWYQQSLDQGLQFLIQYYNGEERAKGNILERFSAQQFPDLHSELNLSSLELGDSALYFCASSGAGYNEQFFGPGTRLTVL.

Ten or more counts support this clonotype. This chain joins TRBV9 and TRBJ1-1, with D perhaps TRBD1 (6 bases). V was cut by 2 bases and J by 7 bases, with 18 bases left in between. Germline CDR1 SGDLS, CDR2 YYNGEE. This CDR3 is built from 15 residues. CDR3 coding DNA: TGTGCCAGCAGCGTTCTCGGCAGGGGCTCGAGTGAAGCTTTCTTT. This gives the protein CASSVLGRGSSEAFF.

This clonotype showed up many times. The CDR3 nucleotides read TGTGCCAGCAGCGTCAGGGGAAACACCGGGGAGCTGTTTTTT. Protein: CASSVRGNTGELFF. The rearrangement links TRBV9 to TRBJ2-2; D is possibly TRBD1 (6 bases). This CDR3 region has 14 residues. Trimming took off 2 bases at V and 2 bases at J, with 7 bases between the two ends. CDR1 is SGDLS, CDR2 YYNGEE, per germline.

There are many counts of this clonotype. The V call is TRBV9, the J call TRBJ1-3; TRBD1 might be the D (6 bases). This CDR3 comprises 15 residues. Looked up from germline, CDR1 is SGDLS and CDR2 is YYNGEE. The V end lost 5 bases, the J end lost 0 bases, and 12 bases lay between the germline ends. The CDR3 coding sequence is TGTGCCAGCAGATCAGGGGTCAGCTCTGGAAACACCATATATTTT. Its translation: CASRSGVSSGNTIYF.

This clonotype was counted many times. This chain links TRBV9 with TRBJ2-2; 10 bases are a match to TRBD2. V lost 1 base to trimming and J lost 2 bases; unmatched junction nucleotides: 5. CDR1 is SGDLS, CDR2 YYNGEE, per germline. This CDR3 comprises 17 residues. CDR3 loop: CASSVLAGVFNTGELFF. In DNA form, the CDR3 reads TGTGCCAGCAGCGTACTAGCGGGAGTCTTTAACACCGGGGAGCTGTTTTTT.

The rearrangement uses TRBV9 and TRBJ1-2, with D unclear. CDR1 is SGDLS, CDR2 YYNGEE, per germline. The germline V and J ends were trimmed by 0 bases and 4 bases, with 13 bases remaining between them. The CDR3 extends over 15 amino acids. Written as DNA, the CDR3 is TGTGCCAGCAGCGTAGCGGGAGGCAGGTCCTATGGCTACACCTTC. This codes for CASSVAGGRSYGYTF.

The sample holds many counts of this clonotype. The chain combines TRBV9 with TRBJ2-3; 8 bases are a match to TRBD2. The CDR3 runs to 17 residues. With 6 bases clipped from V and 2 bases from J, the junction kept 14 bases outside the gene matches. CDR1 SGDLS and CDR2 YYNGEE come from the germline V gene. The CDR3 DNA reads TGTGCCAGCAACCCAAGGGGCGGGAGGTCCCACACAGATACGCAGTATTTT. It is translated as CASNPRGGRSHTDTQYF.

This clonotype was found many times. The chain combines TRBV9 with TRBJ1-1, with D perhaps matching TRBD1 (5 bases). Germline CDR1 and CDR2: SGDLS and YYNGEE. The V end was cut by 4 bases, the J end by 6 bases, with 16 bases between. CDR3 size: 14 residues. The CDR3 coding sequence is TGTGCCAGCAGCCCTCGGATTACAGGAGCTGAAGCTTTCTTT. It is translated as CASSPRITGAEAFF.

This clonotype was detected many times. In DNA form, the CDR3 reads TGTGCCAGCAGCGTAGAGGGGATTCGTGGGGCCAACGTCCTGACTTTC. It yields the protein CASSVEGIRGANVLTF. V gene TRBV9 combines with J gene TRBJ2-6; perhaps TRBD1 as D (5 bases). V was pared by 0 bases and J by 3 bases, with 10 bases between. CDR3 length: 16 residues. CDR1 and CDR2 from the germline V gene are SGDLS and YYNGEE.

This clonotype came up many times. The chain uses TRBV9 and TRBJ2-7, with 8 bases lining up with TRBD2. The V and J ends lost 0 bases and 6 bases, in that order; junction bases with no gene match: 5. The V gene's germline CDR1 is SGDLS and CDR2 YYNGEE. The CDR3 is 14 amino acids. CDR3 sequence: CASSVATRGGEQYF. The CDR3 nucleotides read TGTGCCAGCAGCGTAGCTACCCGGGGGGGCGAGCAGTACTTC. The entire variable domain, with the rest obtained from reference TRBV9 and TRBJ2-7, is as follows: DSGVTQTPKHLITATGQRVTLRCSPRSGDLSVYWYQQSLDQGLQFLIQYYNGEERAKGNILERFSAQQFPDLHSELNLSSLELGDSALYFCASSVATRGGEQYFGPGTRLTVT.

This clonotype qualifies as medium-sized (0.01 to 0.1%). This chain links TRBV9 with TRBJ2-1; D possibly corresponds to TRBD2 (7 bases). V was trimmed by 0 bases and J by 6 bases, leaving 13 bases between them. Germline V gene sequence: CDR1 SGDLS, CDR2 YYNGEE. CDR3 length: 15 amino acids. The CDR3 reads CASSVEGEGFNEQFF. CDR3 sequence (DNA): TGTGCCAGCAGCGTAGAGGGGGAGGGTTTCAATGAGCAGTTCTTC.

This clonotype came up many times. The CDR3 DNA reads as TGTGCCAGCAGCGTAGAGGGCGGGAGGGACACCGGGGAGCTGTTTTTT. Protein: CASSVEGGRDTGELFF. The chain carries TRBV9 and TRBJ2-2, with TRBD2 matching 9 bases. Germline lookup yields CDR1 SGDLS and CDR2 YYNGEE. The CDR3 runs 16 residues. V shed 0 bases and J 3 bases; nucleotides not matched to a gene: 3.

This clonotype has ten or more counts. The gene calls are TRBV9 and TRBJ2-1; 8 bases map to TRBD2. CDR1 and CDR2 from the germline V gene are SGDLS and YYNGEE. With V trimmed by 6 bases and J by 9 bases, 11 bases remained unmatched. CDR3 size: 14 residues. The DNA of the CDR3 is TGTGCCAGCACCTACAGCGGGAGTTCTGGTGAGCAGTTCTTC. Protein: CASTYSGSSGEQFF.

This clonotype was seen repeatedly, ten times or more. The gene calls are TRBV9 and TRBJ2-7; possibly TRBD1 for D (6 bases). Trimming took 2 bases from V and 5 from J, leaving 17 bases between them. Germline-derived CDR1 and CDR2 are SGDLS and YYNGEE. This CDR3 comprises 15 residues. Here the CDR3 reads CASSVSPTGLDEQYF. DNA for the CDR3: TGTGCCAGCAGCGTGTCCCCAACAGGGTTAGACGAGCAGTACTTC.

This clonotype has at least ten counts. The CDR3 region has the DNA TGTGCCAGCAGCGTAGGCCAGCTAAAAAGACGATTAAACACAGATACGCAGTATTTT. It translates to CASSVGQLKRRLNTDTQYF. The gene calls are TRBV9 and TRBJ2-3; the D is unclear. The V end lost 0 bases, the J end lost 2 bases, and 22 bases lay between the germline ends. CDR1 SGDLS and CDR2 YYNGEE come from the germline V gene. This CDR3 comprises 19 residues.

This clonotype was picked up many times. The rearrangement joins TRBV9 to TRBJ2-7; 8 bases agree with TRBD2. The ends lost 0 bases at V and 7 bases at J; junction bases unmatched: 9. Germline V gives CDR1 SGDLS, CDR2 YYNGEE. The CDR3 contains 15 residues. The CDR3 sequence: CASSVDPAGAGEQYF. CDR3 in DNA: TGTGCCAGCAGCGTAGACCCAGCGGGAGCGGGGGAGCAGTACTTC.

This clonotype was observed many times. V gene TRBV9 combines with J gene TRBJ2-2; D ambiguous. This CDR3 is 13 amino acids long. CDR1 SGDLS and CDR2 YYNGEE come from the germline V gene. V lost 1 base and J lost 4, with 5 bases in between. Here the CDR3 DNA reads TGTGCCAGCAGCGTATCCAGCACCGGGGAGCTGTTTTTT. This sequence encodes CASSVSSTGELFF.